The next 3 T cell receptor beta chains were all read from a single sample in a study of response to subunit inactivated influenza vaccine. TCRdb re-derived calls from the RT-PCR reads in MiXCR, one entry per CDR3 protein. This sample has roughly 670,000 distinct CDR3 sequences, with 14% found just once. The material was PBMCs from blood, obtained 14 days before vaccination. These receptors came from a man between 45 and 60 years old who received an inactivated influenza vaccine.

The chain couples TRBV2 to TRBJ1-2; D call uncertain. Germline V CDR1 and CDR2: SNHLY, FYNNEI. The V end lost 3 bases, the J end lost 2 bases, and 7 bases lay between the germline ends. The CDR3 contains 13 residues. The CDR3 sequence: CASSDSDNYGYTF. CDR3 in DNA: TGTGCCAGCAGTGACTCAGACAACTATGGCTACACCTTC. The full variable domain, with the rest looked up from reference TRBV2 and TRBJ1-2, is EPEVTQTPSHQVTQMGQEVILRCVPISNHLYFYWYRQILGQKVEFLVSFYNNEISEKSEIFDDQFSVERPDGSNFTLKIRSTKLEDSAMYFCASSDSDNYGYTFGSGTRLTVV.

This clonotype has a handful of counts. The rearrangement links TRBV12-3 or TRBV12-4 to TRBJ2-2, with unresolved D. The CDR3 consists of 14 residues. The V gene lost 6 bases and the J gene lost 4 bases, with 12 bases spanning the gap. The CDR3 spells CASSLMGSTGELFF. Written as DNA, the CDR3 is TGTGCCAGCAGCCTGATGGGCTCCACCGGGGAGCTGTTTTTT.

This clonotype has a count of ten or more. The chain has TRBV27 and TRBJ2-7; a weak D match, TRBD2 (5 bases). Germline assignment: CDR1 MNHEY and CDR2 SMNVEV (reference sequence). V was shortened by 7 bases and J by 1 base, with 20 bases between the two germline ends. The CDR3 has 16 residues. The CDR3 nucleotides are TGTGCCAGCAAAGGAAGATCTAGAGGACTGTCCTACGAGCAGTACTTC. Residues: CASKGRSRGLSYEQYF.